The T cell receptor (beta chain) described here comes from a study of T cells in localized non-small cell lung cancer. Whole-study results and caveats: Longer overall survival was seen with higher T cell density measured in blood. Without multi-region sequencing, intratumor heterogeneity could not be excluded. Appearing in adjacent lung were a median roughly 60 of the top 100 tumor clones.

The table lists this clone with a few counts. The antigen remains unidentified. The protocol was immunoSEQ multiplex PCR, while the TCRdb copy is restricted to in-frame clones and leaves out a portion. The sample consists of tens of thousands of clones, around 90% of them appearing once. V gave up 5 bases and J gave up 3 bases; unmatched junction bases: 9. The germline CDR1 and CDR2 sequences are SNHLY and FYNNEI. The CDR3 has 15 residues. This TCR was sampled from a woman aged 35 to 75 with stage II lung adenocarcinoma. Sequences were derived from PBMCs, sampled before any cancer treatment. The chain links TRBV2 to TRBJ1-1; 7 bases are shared with TRBD1. CDR3 nucleotides: TGTGCCAGCAGTCTTTATGGACAGGCGTACACTGAAGCTTTCTTT. Its protein product is CASSLYGQAYTEAFF.